This T cell receptor (beta chain) derives from a study of T cells after yellow fever vaccination. Overall study findings and caveats: Contamination by abundant bulk-population clonotypes could be present in FACS-sorted repertoires. The booster response re-showed most primary clones: around 96% CD4, approximately 90% CD8.

Notes on this clonotype: What it binds is unknown.

TCR cDNA, made by 5'RACE template switching, carried an added universal primer site and UMIs. TCRdb passed the 5' RACE reads through MiXCR, listing each CDR3 protein once. The sample consists of approximately 550,000 distinct CDR3 sequences, over 15% of them appearing once. V shed 5 bases, J shed 8 bases, and the junction held 11 bases outside the gene matches. The CDR3 covers 15 residues. Germline-derived CDR1 and CDR2 are MNHEY and SMNVEV (reference sequence). This chain connects TRBV27 to TRBJ2-1, with 8 bases matching TRBD2. This TCR derives from a man aged 25-45 years who received the YFV17D yellow fever vaccine. Sequenced material: PBMCs, taken 15 days after the yellow fever booster vaccination. The CDR3 region has the DNA TGTGCCAGCAGTATCGGGTACGTCGGGGGGGATGAGCAGTTCTTC. The encoded protein is CASSIGYVGGDEQFF.